The rows below give T cell receptor beta chains drawn from one sample of a study of T cell changes during pregnancy in multiple sclerosis. Clones were read by immunoSEQ multiplex PCR, and TCRdb kept only the in-frame ones, dropping some. Seen here are more than 55,000 clones, around 93% observed once, and the top ten hold 3% to 4%. Sequences were derived from peripheral blood, sampled after pregnancy. The receptor source for this set is a female donor in good health, enrolled as a control in a pregnancy study. The CDR3 runs from the conserved cysteine through the conserved F or W. Fields, in order: clone size, D gene, V gene, J gene, CDR3 protein, CDR3 DNA. The D gene is left open where the match is weak. Size is stated for part of the rows, as once, few or many counts, or as a class when the clone is expanded.

NA	NA	TRBV15	TRBJ2-1	CATSNQRVFLDNEQFF	TGTGCCACCAGCAACCAACGGGTGTTCTTAGACAATGAGCAGTTCTTC
NA	TRBD1	TRBV30	TRBJ1-6	CAPNPSDRVGYNSPLHF	TGTGCCCCAAACCCTTCGGACAGGGTAGGCTATAATTCACCCCTCCACTTT
once	TRBD2	TRBV29-1	TRBJ2-2	CSVDSGRGNGELFF	TGCAGCGTTGATAGCGGGAGAGGGAACGGGGAGCTGTTTTTT
NA	NA	TRBV9	TRBJ2-1	CASSVMTSNEQFF	TGTGCCAGCAGCGTAATGACTAGCAATGAGCAGTTCTTC
NA	NA	TRBV4-3	TRBJ1-1	CASSQDIGFGDTEAFF	TGCGCCAGCAGCCAAGATATCGGGTTTGGTGACACTGAAGCTTTCTTT
NA	NA	TRBV5-1	TRBJ1-2	CASSLAGGDYGYTF	TGCGCCAGCAGCTTGGCCGGTGGAGACTATGGCTACACCTTC
NA	NA	TRBV18	TRBJ1-2	CASSRMDISNYGYTF	TGTGCCAGCTCACGGATGGACATCTCTAACTATGGCTACACCTTC
NA	NA	TRBV27	TRBJ1-5	CASSFGQYQPQHF	TGTGCCAGCAGTTTCGGACAATATCAGCCCCAGCATTTT
NA	NA	TRBV27	TRBJ1-5	CASSLNSLSNQPQHF	TGTGCCAGCAGTTTGAACAGCCTTAGCAATCAGCCCCAGCATTTT
NA	NA	TRBV14	TRBJ1-2	CASSQTGSHGYTF	TGTGCCAGCAGCCAGACAGGATCCCATGGCTACACCTTC
NA	TRBD2	TRBV5-1	TRBJ2-1	CASSLALRGVYNEQFF	TGCGCCAGCAGCTTGGCCTTGCGGGGGGTCTACAATGAGCAGTTCTTC
NA	NA	TRBV10-3	TRBJ2-1	CAISESGTYNEQFF	TGTGCCATCAGTGAGTCTGGGACTTACAATGAGCAGTTCTTC
NA	NA	TRBV7-3	TRBJ2-2	CASSWANTGELFF	TGTGCCAGCTCTTGGGCTAACACCGGGGAGCTGTTTTTT
NA	TRBD1	TRBV10-3	TRBJ1-2	CAIRLTGVDGYTF	TGTGCCATCAGGTTGACAGGGGTGGATGGCTACACCTTC
NA	TRBD1	TRBV30	TRBJ1-2	CAWSVGRGYPLF	TGTGCCTGGAGTGTAGGCAGGGGGTATCCCCTGTTC
NA	NA	TRBV25-1	TRBJ1-2	CASSEYGGDNYGYTF	TGTGCCAGCAGTGAATATGGGGGGGATAACTATGGCTACACCTTC
once	NA	TRBV5-6	TRBJ1-2	CASRGETSSYGYTF	TGTGCCAGCAGGGGAGAGACGAGTAGCTATGGCTACACCTTC
once	TRBD1	TRBV30	TRBJ1-2	CASVDRSDFGYTF	TGTGCCTCCGTGGACAGGTCCGATTTTGGCTACACCTTC
NA	NA	TRBV15	TRBJ2-7	CATSHSGASPYEQYF	TGTGCCACCAGCCACTCAGGGGCCTCCCCCTACGAGCAGTACTTC
NA	NA	TRBV5-4	TRBJ1-1	CASSAWARVTEAFF	TGTGCCAGCAGCGCATGGGCCAGGGTCACTGAAGCTTTCTTT
NA	TRBD2	TRBV7-2	TRBJ2-5	CASSLGTSGGETQYF	TGTGCCAGCAGCTTAGGGACTAGCGGTGGTGAGACCCAGTACTTC
once	TRBD2	TRBV10-3	TRBJ2-7	CAISESSPSGSDEQYF	TGTGCCATCAGTGAGTCGAGTCCTAGCGGGAGCGACGAGCAGTACTTC
once	NA	TRBV10-3	TRBJ2-7	CAISDKRDYEQYF	TGTGCCATCAGTGATAAGCGAGACTACGAGCAGTACTTC
NA	NA	TRBV4-3	TRBJ1-4	CASSQDRGLGEKLFF	TGCGCCAGCAGCCAAGATAGGGGACTGGGGGAAAAACTGTTTTTT
NA	NA	TRBV21-1	TRBJ2-7	CASSKVHGSYEQYF	TGTGCCAGCAGCAAAGTTCACGGTTCCTACGAGCAGTACTTC
NA	TRBD1	TRBV10-3	TRBJ1-5	CAISDRDRDINQPQHF	TGTGCCATCAGTGACCGGGACAGGGATATCAATCAGCCCCAGCATTTT
NA	NA	TRBV5-1	TRBJ2-6	CASSRGASGANVLTF	TGCGCCAGCAGCAGGGGTGCTTCTGGGGCCAACGTCCTGACTTTC
NA	NA	TRBV29-1	TRBJ1-2	CSVLGGYGYTF	TGCAGCGTCCTCGGGGGCTATGGCTACACCTTC
NA	TRBD1	TRBV5-1	TRBJ2-1	CASSRRTGYEHEQFF	TGCGCCAGCAGCCGGAGGACAGGGTATGAGCATGAGCAGTTCTTC